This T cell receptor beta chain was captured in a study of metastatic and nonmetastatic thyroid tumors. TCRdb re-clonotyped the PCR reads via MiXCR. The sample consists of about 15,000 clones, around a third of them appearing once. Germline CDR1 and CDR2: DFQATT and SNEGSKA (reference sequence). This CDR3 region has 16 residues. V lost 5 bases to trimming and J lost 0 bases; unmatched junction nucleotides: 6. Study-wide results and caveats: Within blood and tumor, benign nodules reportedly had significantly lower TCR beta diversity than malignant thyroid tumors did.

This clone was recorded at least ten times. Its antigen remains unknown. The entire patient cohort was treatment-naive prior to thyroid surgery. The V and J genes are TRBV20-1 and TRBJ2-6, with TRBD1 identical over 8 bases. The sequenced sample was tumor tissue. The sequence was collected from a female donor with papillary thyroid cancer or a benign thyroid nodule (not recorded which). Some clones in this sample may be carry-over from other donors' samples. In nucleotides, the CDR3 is TGCAGTGCTGAGCAGGGGGCCAACTCTGGGGCCAACGTCCTGACTTTC. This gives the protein CSAEQGANSGANVLTF.